Each of the 26 T cell receptor beta chains below was sequenced from the same sample in a study of blood T cell repertoires in COVID-19. Libraries were prepared by immunoSEQ multiplex PCR; TCRdb keeps only in-frame clonotypes and omits some of them. This sample has 75,000 or so clones, with about four fifths found just once. Material for sequencing was peripheral blood. These receptors all stem from a man aged 55-75 years with acute or convalescent COVID-19.

Here the CDR3 reads CASSPGLAGAAGANVLTF. DNA of the CDR3: TGTGCCAGCAGCCCGGGCCTAGCGGGAGCAGCTGGGGCCAACGTCCTGACTTTC. This chain connects TRBV7-2 to TRBJ2-6; 10 nucleotides match TRBD2. The germline CDR1 and CDR2 sequences are SGHTA and FQGNSA. CDR3 size: 18 residues. V dropped 5 bases and J dropped 2; count of bases not matched to a gene: 9.

The chain couples TRBV6-5 to TRBJ1-2; D is perhaps TRBD1 (6 bases). CDR3 size: 15 residues. CDR1 and CDR2 (germline): MNHEY, SVGAGI. V lost 4 bases and J 2 bases, leaving 14 bases between the germline ends. Written as DNA, the CDR3 is TGTGCCAGCAGTTCCACCGGGACACTAAACTATGGCTACACCTTC. Translated: CASSSTGTLNYGYTF.

The genes are TRBV9 and TRBJ1-1; no clear D. Germline V gene data show CDR1 as SGDLS and CDR2 as YYNGEE. V lost 0 bases, J lost 1 base, and 4 bases lay in between. The CDR3 loop spans 13 amino acids. The CDR3 region is CASSVEPNTEAFF. For the CDR3, the DNA is TGTGCCAGCAGCGTAGAGCCGAACACTGAAGCTTTCTTT.

The rearrangement uses TRBV5-1 and TRBJ2-1; 9 bases match TRBD2. The CDR3 runs to 18 residues. The ends lost 9 bases at V and 0 bases at J; junction bases unmatched: 16. Germline CDR1 SGHRS, CDR2 YFSETQ. CDR3 DNA: TGCGCCACCAAAGCGGGAGGACGAACCCAGAGCTCCTACAATGAGCAGTTCTTC. It translates to CATKAGGRTQSSYNEQFF. The whole variable domain, filled in from reference TRBV5-1 and TRBJ2-1, reads KAGVTQTPRYLIKTRGQQVTLSCSPISGHRSVSWYQQTPGQGLQFLFEYFSETQRNKGNFPGRFSGRQFSNSRSEMNVSTLELGDSALYLCATKAGGRTQSSYNEQFFGPGTRLTVL.

Here the CDR3 DNA reads TGTGCCAGCAGCCTCCGAGTGGCAGGGATGAGTGAAGCTTTCTTT. Protein: CASSLRVAGMSEAFF. The V and J genes are TRBV7-2 and TRBJ1-1, with a weak D call TRBD1 (5 bases). Looked up from germline, CDR1 is SGHTA and CDR2 is FQGNSA. The CDR3 runs 15 residues. V was cut by 5 bases and J by 7 bases, with 20 bases left in between.

The chain uses TRBV6-5 and TRBJ2-2; D is perhaps TRBD1 (6 bases). V gave up 4 bases and J gave up 0 bases, with 12 bases separating them. From germline, CDR1 is MNHEY and CDR2 SVGAGI. The CDR3 consists of 16 residues. The CDR3 loop reads CASSSQGPPNTGELFF. The CDR3 DNA follows: TGTGCCAGCAGTTCACAGGGTCCCCCGAACACCGGGGAGCTGTTTTTT.

CDR3: CSVVSGQGVRTEAFF. The CDR3 bases are TGCAGCGTTGTGTCTGGACAGGGGGTGCGGACTGAAGCTTTCTTT. This chain joins TRBV29-1 and TRBJ1-1, with TRBD1 matching over 10 bases. Germline-derived CDR1 and CDR2 are SQVTM and ANQGSEA. The CDR3 covers 15 residues. Trimming removed 4 bases from V and 5 bases from J; junction bases left unmatched: 10.

The V gene is TRBV29-1, the J gene TRBJ2-7, with TRBD2 matching 8 bases. Germline V gives CDR1 SQVTM, CDR2 ANQGSEA. This CDR3 spans 13 amino acids. With V trimmed by 5 bases and J by 3 bases, 6 bases remained unmatched. This CDR3 reads CSVPSGRGYEQYF. The CDR3 nucleotides are TGCAGCGTTCCCAGCGGGAGAGGCTACGAGCAGTACTTC.

This sequence joins TRBV11-1 and TRBJ2-3, with TRBD1 identical over 11 bases. The CDR3 totals 16 residues. V trimming: 5 bases; J trimming: 3 bases; junction bases outside the gene matches: 7. Germline V gene lookup returns CDR1 SGHAT and CDR2 FQDESV (reference sequence). As DNA, the CDR3 is TGTGCCAGCAGCGCACGGGACAGGGGGTCGACAGATACGCAGTATTTT. The encoded protein is CASSARDRGSTDTQYF.

The J gene is TRBJ1-1, the V gene TRBV18, with D possibly being TRBD1 (6 bases). CDR3 length: 14 residues. In germline, CDR1 is KGHSH, CDR2 LQKENI. The V and J ends lost 2 bases and 4 bases respectively, with 11 bases between them. The CDR3 nucleotides read TGTGCCAGCTCACCATCAGGGGAGCGCACTGAAGCTTTCTTT. Translation gives CASSPSGERTEAFF.

This sequence joins TRBV3-1 (or the pseudogene TRBV3-2) and TRBJ1-5; 8 bases map to TRBD1. Germline lookup yields CDR1 LGHDT and CDR2 YNNKEL (reference sequence). This CDR3 has 14 amino acids. J lost 2 bases, V lost 5 bases, and 2 bases had no gene match. CDR3 DNA: TGTGCCAGCAGCGAGACAGGGGGCAATCAGCCCCAGCATTTT. It translates to CASSETGGNQPQHF.

This clone was seen only once. The chain's CDR3 is CASSSGQGSGNTIYF. The CDR3 nucleotides are TGTGCCAGCAGCTCGGGACAGGGGTCTGGAAACACCATATATTTT. The V gene is TRBV7-9, the J gene TRBJ1-3; 10 nucleotides align to TRBD1. The ends lost 4 bases at V and 1 base at J; junction bases unmatched: 1. There are 15 residues in the CDR3. Looked up from germline, CDR1 is SEHNR and CDR2 is FQNEAQ (reference sequence).

The V gene is TRBV7-2, the J gene TRBJ2-1; maybe TRBD1 (5 bases). Germline V gene lookup returns CDR1 SGHTA and CDR2 FQGNSA. The CDR3 has 13 amino acids. Deletions cut 2 bases from V and 9 bases from J, with 11 bases between. CDR3 nucleotides: TGTGCCAGCAGCTTACAGGGCGTAAGTGAGCAGTTCTTC. It is translated as CASSLQGVSEQFF.

The V call is TRBV3-1 (or the pseudogene TRBV3-2), the J call TRBJ1-6, with TRBD1 identical over 7 bases. Germline V gene data show CDR1 as LGHDT and CDR2 as YNNKEL (reference sequence). After removal of 5 bases from V and 11 bases from J, the junction contained 12 bases not matched to a gene. The CDR3 runs to 15 residues. For the CDR3, the DNA is TGTGCCAGCAGCATTCACAGGGGAGGAAATGCACCCCTCCACTTT. Its protein is CASSIHRGGNAPLHF.

The rearrangement uses TRBV27 and TRBJ2-2; D is possibly TRBD1 (6 bases). Trimming took 6 bases from V and 5 from J, leaving 19 bases between them. Germline CDR1 and CDR2: MNHEY and SMNVEV (reference sequence). The CDR3 loop spans 16 amino acids. The DNA of the CDR3 is TGTGCCAGCAGGACCTGGACGGCCCAGGGGACCGGGGAGCTGTTTTTT. Encoded protein: CASRTWTAQGTGELFF.

This clone was seen just once. The chain links TRBV4-1 to TRBJ2-7; D perhaps matches TRBD2 (6 bases). CDR1 MGHRA and CDR2 YSYEKL come from the germline V gene. V shed 6 bases and J shed 4 bases, with 16 bases lying between them. The CDR3 totals 14 residues. Written as DNA, the CDR3 is TGCGCCAGCAGTATGGCCGGGGGTCGGTACGAGCAGTACTTC. Encoded protein: CASSMAGGRYEQYF.

The chain uses TRBV9 and TRBJ2-1; 10 bases fit TRBD1. The V gene's germline CDR1 is SGDLS and CDR2 YYNGEE. The CDR3 totals 16 residues. The V segment lost 0 bases and the J segment 6 bases; nucleotides outside the gene matches: 6. The CDR3 is CASSVAGTGATNEQFF. The DNA for the CDR3 is TGTGCCAGCAGCGTAGCCGGGACAGGGGCCACCAATGAGCAGTTCTTC.

V is TRBV10-3 and J is TRBJ2-2; the D gene is possibly TRBD1 (6 bases). CDR1 is ENHRY, CDR2 SYGVKD, per germline. Trimming shortened V by 4 bases and J by 4 bases, and 13 bases separated the two germline ends. The CDR3 has 15 residues. CDR3: CAISGRGSPTGELFF. Here the CDR3 DNA reads TGTGCCATCAGTGGTAGGGGGAGTCCCACCGGGGAGCTGTTTTTT.

The chain links TRBV14 to TRBJ2-1, with 9 bases fitting TRBD2. Germline V gives CDR1 SGHDN, CDR2 FVKESK. CDR3 length: 16 amino acids. The junction had 10 bases not matched to a gene; V was cut back by 1 base and J by 9 bases. This chain's CDR3 is CASSQVFGGGAGEQFF. CDR3 in DNA: TGTGCCAGCAGCCAAGTTTTTGGCGGGGGGGCAGGTGAGCAGTTCTTC.

The chain links TRBV25-1 to TRBJ2-1; 11 nucleotides align to TRBD2. The CDR3 contains 15 residues. Germline values: CDR1 MGHDK, CDR2 SYGVNS. With V trimmed by 4 bases and J by 2 bases, 1 base remained unmatched. CDR3 DNA: TGTGCCAGCAGTGGTAGCGGGAGGGCCTACAATGAGCAGTTCTTC. Its protein product is CASSGSGRAYNEQFF. The complete variable domain, with remaining parts taken from reference TRBV25-1 and TRBJ2-1, reads EADIYQTPRYLVIGTGKKITLECSQTMGHDKMYWYQQDPGMELHLIHYSYGVNSTEKGDLSSESTVSRIRTEHFPLTLESARPSHTSQYLCASSGSGRAYNEQFFGPGTRLTVL.

J is TRBJ2-5 and V is TRBV19, with 10 bases lining up with TRBD1. This CDR3 is 13 amino acids long. Per the germline V gene, CDR1 is LNHDA and CDR2 is SQIVND (reference sequence). V was pared by 6 bases and J by 5 bases, with 3 bases of the junction left unmatched. CDR3 DNA sequence: TGTGCCAGTAGGCCGACAGGGGGCGAGACCCAGTACTTC. It translates to CASRPTGGETQYF.

V gene TRBV24-1 combines with J gene TRBJ2-1, with 10 bases aligning to TRBD2. V shed 4 bases, J shed 3 bases, and the junction held 5 bases outside the gene matches. CDR1 KGHDR and CDR2 SFDVKD come from the germline V gene. The CDR3 extends over 16 amino acids. The CDR3 DNA sequence: TGTGCCACCAGTGACCCTAGCGGGAGAGACTACAATGAGCAGTTCTTC. Protein product: CATSDPSGRDYNEQFF.

The genes are TRBV2 and TRBJ2-3; D is perhaps TRBD2 (6 bases). There are 13 residues in the CDR3. V was trimmed by 8 bases and J by 4 bases, leaving 13 bases between them. Germline CDR1 and CDR2: SNHLY and FYNNEI. The CDR3 here is CASSERVSDTQYF. As DNA, the CDR3 is TGTGCCAGCTCTGAGCGGGTTTCAGATACGCAGTATTTT.

This chain uses TRBV6-2 or TRBV6-3 with TRBJ1-5; a possible D gene is TRBD1 (6 bases). Trimming left V 5 bases short and J 2 bases short, with 13 bases between. The V gene's germline CDR1 is MNHEY and CDR2 SVGEGT. The CDR3 has 15 amino acids. The CDR3 loop reads CASSRGGPGNQPQHF. Here the CDR3 DNA reads TGTGCCAGCAGTAGGGGGGGGCCCGGCAATCAGCCCCAGCATTTT.

This chain links TRBV5-6 with TRBJ2-5; TRBD2 matches at 7 bases. The CDR3 has 15 amino acids. V trimming: 3 bases; J trimming: 1 base; junction bases outside the gene matches: 6. Germline loops: CDR1 SGHDT, CDR2 YYEEEE. The CDR3 is CASSYPGTIQETQYF. The CDR3 coding sequence is TGTGCCAGCAGCTATCCCGGGACTATCCAAGAGACCCAGTACTTC.

This clone was seen just once. CDR3 residues: CASSLDRGRQPQHF. CDR3 bases: TGTGCCAGCAGTTTAGACAGGGGGCGTCAGCCCCAGCATTTT. This chain links TRBV6-5 with TRBJ1-5, with 10 bases identical to TRBD1. The CDR3 spans 14 residues. Trimming at V came to 4 bases and at J to 6 bases, leaving 3 bases not matched to a gene. Germline V gene sequence: CDR1 MNHEY, CDR2 SVGAGI.